A single TCR beta chain is shown here with its context. In Seattle, patients joined the study during active infection and were tracked longitudinally. Here immunoSEQ multiplex PCR was the method, and the copy in TCRdb shows in-frame clones only, minus some. This sample has under 85,000 clones, with roughly four fifths found just once. This CDR3 is 16 amino acids long. Germline loops: CDR1 ENHRY, CDR2 SYGVKD. This entry comes from a study of blood T cell repertoires in COVID-19. Sequencing was performed on peripheral blood. The TCR originated in a man aged 25 to 45 with COVID-19, enrolled during active disease. J is TRBJ2-3 and V is TRBV10-3; TRBD2 matches at 12 bases. CDR3 DNA sequence: TGTGCAGTGAAGTCTAGCGGGAGGGCAGGCACAGATACGCAGTATTTT. Amino acids: CAVKSSGRAGTDTQYF.